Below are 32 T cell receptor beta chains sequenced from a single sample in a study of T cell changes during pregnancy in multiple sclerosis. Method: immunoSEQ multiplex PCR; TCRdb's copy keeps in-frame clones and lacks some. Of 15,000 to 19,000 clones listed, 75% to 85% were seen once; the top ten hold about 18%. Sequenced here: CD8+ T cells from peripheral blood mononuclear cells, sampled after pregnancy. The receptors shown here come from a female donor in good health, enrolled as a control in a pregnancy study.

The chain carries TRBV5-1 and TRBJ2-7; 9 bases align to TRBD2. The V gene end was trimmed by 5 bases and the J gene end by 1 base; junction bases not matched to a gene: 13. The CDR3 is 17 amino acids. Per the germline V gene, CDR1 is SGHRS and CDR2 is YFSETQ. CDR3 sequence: CASSFGGRGVRSYEQYF. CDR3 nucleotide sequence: TGCGCCAGCAGTTTTGGCGGGAGGGGAGTCCGGTCCTACGAGCAGTACTTC. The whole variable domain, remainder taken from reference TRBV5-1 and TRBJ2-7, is KAGVTQTPRYLIKTRGQQVTLSCSPISGHRSVSWYQQTPGQGLQFLFEYFSETQRNKGNFPGRFSGRQFSNSRSEMNVSTLELGDSALYLCASSFGGRGVRSYEQYFGPGTRLTVT.

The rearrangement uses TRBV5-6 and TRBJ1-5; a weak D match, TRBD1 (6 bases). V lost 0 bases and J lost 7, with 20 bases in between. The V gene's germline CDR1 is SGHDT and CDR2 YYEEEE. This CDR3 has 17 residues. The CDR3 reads CASSLGLSQGSRQPQHF. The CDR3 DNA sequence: TGTGCCAGCAGCTTGGGACTCTCACAGGGTTCCCGACAGCCCCAGCATTTT.

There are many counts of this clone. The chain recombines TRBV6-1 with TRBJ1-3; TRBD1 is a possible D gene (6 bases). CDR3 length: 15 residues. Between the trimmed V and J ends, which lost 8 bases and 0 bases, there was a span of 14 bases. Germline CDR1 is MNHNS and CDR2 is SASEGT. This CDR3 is CASSGQSGSGNTIYF. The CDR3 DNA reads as TGTGCCAGCTCCGGACAGTCAGGCTCTGGAAACACCATATATTTT.

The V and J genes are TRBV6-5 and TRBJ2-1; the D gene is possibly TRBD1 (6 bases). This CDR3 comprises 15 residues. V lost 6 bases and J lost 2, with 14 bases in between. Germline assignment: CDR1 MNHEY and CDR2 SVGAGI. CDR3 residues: CASRKGVSPYNEQFF. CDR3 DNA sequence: TGTGCCAGCAGGAAGGGGGTCTCCCCCTACAATGAGCAGTTCTTC.

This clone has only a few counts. The CDR3 spells CASNRWREDSPLHF. The CDR3 region has the DNA TGTGCCAGCAACCGGTGGAGGGAGGACTCACCCCTCCACTTT. This rearrangement joins TRBV6-5 to TRBJ1-6; D is ambiguous. The CDR3 covers 14 residues. Looked up from germline, CDR1 is MNHEY and CDR2 is SVGAGI. The V end was cut by 7 bases, the J end by 10 bases, with 17 bases between.

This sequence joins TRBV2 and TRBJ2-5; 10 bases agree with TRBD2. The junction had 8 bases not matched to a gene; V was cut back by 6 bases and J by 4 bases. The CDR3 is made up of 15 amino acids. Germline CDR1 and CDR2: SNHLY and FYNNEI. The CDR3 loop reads CASRDSGGWRETQYF. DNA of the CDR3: TGTGCCAGCAGGGATAGCGGGGGGTGGAGAGAGACCCAGTACTTC.

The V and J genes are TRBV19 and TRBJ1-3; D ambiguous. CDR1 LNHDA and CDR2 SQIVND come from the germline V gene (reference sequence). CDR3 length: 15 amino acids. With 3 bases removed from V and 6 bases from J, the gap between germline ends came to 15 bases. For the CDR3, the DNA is TGTGCCAGTAGTATTTGGGGAGACTTCTTAAACACCATATATTTT. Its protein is CASSIWGDFLNTIYF. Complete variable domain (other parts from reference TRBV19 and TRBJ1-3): DGGITQSPKYLFRKEGQNVTLSCEQNLNHDAMYWYRQDPGQGLRLIYYSQIVNDFQKGDIAEGYSVSREKKESFPLTVTSAQKNPTAFYLCASSIWGDFLNTIYFGEGSWLTVV.

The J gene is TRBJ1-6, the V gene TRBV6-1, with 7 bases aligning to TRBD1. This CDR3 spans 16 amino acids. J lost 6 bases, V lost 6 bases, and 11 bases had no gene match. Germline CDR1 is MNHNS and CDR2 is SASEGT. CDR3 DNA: TGTGCCAGCAGCGAACAACAGGGGACGGGTAATTCACCCCTCCACTTT. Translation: CASSEQQGTGNSPLHF.

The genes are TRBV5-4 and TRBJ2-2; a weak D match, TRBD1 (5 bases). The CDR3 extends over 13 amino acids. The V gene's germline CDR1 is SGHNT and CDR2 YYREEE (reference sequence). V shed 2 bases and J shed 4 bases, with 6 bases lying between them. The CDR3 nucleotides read TGTGCCAGCAGCTTCCAGGGCACCGGGGAGCTGTTTTTT. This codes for CASSFQGTGELFF.

For the CDR3, the DNA is TGTGCCAGCAGTGAACAGGGGGGCCCCACAGATACGCAGTATTTT. Protein: CASSEQGGPTDTQYF. The chain employs TRBV6-4 and TRBJ2-3; 8 bases are a match to TRBD1. V lost 3 bases and J lost 2; bases outside the gene matches: 4. There are 15 residues in the CDR3. Germline lookup yields CDR1 MRHNA and CDR2 SNTAGT.

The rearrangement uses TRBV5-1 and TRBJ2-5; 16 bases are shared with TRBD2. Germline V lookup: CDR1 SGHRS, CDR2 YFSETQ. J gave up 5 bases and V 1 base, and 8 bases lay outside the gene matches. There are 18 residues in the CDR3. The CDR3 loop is CASSLSGLAGGPRETQYF. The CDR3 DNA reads TGCGCCAGCAGCTTGTCGGGACTAGCGGGGGGGCCCAGGGAGACCCAGTACTTC. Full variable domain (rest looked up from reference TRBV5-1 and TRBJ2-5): KAGVTQTPRYLIKTRGQQVTLSCSPISGHRSVSWYQQTPGQGLQFLFEYFSETQRNKGNFPGRFSGRQFSNSRSEMNVSTLELGDSALYLCASSLSGLAGGPRETQYFGPGTRLLVL.

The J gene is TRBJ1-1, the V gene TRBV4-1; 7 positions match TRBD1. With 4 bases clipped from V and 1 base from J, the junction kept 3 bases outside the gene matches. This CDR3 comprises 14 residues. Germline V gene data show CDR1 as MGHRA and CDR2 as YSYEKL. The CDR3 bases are TGCGCCAGCAGCCTGACAGGGCCGAACACTGAAGCTTTCTTT. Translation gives CASSLTGPNTEAFF.

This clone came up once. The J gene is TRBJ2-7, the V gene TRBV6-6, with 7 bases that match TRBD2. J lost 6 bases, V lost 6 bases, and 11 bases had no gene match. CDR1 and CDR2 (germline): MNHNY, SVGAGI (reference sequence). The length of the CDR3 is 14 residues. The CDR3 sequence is CASSPRLARFEQYF. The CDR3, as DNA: TGTGCCAGCAGCCCCAGACTAGCTAGGTTCGAGCAGTACTTC.

This CDR3 reads CASNRQGPRDEQFF. The CDR3 bases are TGTGCCAGTAACAGACAGGGGCCAAGGGATGAGCAGTTCTTC. This chain joins TRBV19 and TRBJ2-1, with TRBD1 identical over 8 bases. Per germline, CDR1 LNHDA and CDR2 SQIVND (reference sequence). V was pared by 7 bases and J by 8 bases, with 10 bases of the junction left unmatched. The CDR3 spans 14 residues.

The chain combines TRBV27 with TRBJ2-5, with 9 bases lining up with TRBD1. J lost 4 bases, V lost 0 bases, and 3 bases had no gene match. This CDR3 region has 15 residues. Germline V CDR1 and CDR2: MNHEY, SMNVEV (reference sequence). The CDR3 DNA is TGTGCCAGCAGTTTATCTTACAGGGGGCCAGAGACCCAGTACTTC. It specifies CASSLSYRGPETQYF.

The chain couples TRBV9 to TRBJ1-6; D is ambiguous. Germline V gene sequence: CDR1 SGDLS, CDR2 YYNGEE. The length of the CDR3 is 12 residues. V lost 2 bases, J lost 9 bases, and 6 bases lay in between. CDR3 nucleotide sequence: TGTGCCAGCAGCGTCGGTGGTTCACCCCTCCACTTT. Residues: CASSVGGSPLHF.

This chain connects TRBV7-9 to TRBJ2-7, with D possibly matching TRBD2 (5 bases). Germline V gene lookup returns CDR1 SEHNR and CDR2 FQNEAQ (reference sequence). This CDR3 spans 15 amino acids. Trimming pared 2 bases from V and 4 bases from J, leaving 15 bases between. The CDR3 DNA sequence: TGTGCCAGCAGCTTAAACCTAGCAGCCCCATACGAGCAGTACTTC. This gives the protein CASSLNLAAPYEQYF.

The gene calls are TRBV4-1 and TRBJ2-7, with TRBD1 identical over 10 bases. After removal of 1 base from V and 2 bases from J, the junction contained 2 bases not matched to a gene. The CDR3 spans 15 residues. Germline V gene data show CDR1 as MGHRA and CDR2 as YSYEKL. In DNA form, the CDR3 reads TGCGCCAGCAGCCAAGGGACAGGGGGTACCTACGAGCAGTACTTC. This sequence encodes CASSQGTGGTYEQYF.

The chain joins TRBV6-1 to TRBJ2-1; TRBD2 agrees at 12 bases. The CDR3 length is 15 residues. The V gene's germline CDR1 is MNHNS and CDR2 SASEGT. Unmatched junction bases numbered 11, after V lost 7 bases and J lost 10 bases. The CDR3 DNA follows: TGTGCCAGCATACAGGGCCTAGCGGGAGGGGAGGAGCAGTTCTTC. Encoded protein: CASIQGLAGGEEQFF.

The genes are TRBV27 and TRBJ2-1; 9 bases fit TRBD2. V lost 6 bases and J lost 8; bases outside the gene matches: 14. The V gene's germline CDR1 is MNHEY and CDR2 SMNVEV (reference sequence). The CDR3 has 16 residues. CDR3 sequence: CASRVKGGGGADEQFF. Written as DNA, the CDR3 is TGTGCCAGCAGGGTTAAGGGTGGCGGGGGGGCGGATGAGCAGTTCTTC.

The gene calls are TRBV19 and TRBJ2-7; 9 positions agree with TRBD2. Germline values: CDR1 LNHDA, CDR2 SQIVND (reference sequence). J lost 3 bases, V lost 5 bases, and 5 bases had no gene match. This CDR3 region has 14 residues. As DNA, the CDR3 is TGTGCCAGTAGTTTGCTAGCGGGGCGCTACGAGCAGTACTTC. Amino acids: CASSLLAGRYEQYF.

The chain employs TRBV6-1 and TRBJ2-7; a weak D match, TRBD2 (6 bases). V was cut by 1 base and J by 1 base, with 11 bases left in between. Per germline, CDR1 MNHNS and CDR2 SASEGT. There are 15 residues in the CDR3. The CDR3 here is CASSEESSGSYEQYF. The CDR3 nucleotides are TGTGCCAGCAGTGAAGAGAGTAGCGGATCCTACGAGCAGTACTTC.

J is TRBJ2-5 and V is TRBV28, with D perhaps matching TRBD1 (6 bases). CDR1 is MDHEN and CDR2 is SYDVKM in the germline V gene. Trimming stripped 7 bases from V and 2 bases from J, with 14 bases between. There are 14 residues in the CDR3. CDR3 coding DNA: TGTGCCAGCACCCAGGGAAGGGGGCAAGAGACCCAGTACTTC. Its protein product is CASTQGRGQETQYF. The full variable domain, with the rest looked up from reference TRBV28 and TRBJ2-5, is DVKVTQSSRYLVKRTGEKVFLECVQDMDHENMFWYRQDPGLGLRLIYFSYDVKMKEKGDIPEGYSVSREKKERFSLILESASTNQTSMYLCASTQGRGQETQYFGPGTRLLVL.

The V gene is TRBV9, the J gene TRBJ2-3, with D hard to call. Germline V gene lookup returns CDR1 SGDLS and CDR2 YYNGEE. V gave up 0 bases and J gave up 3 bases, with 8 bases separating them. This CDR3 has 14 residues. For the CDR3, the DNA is TGTGCCAGCAGCGTAGAACAGAAGACAGATACGCAGTATTTT. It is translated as CASSVEQKTDTQYF.

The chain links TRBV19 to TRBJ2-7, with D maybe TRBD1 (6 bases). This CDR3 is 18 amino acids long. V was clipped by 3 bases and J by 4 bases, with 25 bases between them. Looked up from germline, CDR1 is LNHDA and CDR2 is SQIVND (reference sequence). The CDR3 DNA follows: TGTGCCAGTAGTATTCTGGGGGAGTTAACCGGGACACGGTACGAGCAGTACTTC. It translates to CASSILGELTGTRYEQYF.

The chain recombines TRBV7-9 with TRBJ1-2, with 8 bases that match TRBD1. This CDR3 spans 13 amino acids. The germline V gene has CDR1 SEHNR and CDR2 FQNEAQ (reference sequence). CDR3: CASGDRQNYGYTF. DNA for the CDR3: TGTGCGTCAGGGGACAGGCAAAACTATGGCTACACCTTC.

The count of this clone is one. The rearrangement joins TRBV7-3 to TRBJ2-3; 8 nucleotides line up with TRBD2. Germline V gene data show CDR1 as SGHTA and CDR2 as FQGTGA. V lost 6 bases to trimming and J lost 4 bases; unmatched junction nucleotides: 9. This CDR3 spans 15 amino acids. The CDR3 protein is CASSPSGGASDTQYF. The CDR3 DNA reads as TGTGCCAGCAGTCCCTCGGGGGGGGCGTCAGATACGCAGTATTTT.

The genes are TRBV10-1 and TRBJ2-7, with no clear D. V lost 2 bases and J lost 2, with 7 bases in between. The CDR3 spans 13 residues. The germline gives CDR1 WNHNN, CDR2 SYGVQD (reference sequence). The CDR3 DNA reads TGCGCCAGCAGTGAGGCGACAACCTACGAGCAGTACTTC. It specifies CASSEATTYEQYF.

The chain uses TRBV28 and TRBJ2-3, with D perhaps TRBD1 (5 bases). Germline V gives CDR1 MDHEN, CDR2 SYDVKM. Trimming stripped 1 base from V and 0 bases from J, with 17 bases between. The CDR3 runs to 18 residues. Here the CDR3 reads CASSLFPPTATSTDTQYF. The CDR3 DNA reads TGTGCCAGCAGTTTATTCCCCCCGACAGCGACTAGCACAGATACGCAGTATTTT. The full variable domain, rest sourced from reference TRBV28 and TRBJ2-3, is DVKVTQSSRYLVKRTGEKVFLECVQDMDHENMFWYRQDPGLGLRLIYFSYDVKMKEKGDIPEGYSVSREKKERFSLILESASTNQTSMYLCASSLFPPTATSTDTQYFGPGTRLTVL.

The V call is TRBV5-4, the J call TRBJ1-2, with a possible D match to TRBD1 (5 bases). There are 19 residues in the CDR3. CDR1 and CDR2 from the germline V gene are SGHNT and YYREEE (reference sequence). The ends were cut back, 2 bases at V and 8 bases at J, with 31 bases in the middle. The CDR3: CASSLSRGGKVRRGRGYTF. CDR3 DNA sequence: TGTGCCAGCAGCTTAAGTCGGGGGGGAAAGGTAAGAAGAGGGCGCGGCTACACCTTC.

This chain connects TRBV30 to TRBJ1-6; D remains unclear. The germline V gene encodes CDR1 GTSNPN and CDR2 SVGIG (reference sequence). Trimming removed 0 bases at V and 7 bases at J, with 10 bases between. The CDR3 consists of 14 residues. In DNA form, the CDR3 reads TGTGCCTGGAGTGTACCGACTGGGAATTCACCCCTCCACTTT. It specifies CAWSVPTGNSPLHF.

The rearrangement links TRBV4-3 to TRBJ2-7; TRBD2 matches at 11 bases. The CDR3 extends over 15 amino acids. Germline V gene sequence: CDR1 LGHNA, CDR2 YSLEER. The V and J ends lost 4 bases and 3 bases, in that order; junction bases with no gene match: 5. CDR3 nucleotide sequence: TGCGCCAGCAGCCGCGGGACTAGCGGACTCTACGAGCAGTACTTC. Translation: CASSRGTSGLYEQYF.